This T cell receptor (beta chain) was retrieved from a study of CD8 T cells in Susac syndrome. General study points: The study conceded that relatively few individuals underwent its TCR sequencing and HLA analysis.

Germline V lookup: CDR1 SEHNR, CDR2 FQNEAQ (reference sequence). CDR3 length: 13 residues. Unmatched junction bases numbered 4, after V lost 7 bases and J lost 3 bases. Concerning this clonotype: Antigen: not known.

The RNA, about 0.45 to 1 ug, was put through reverse transcription using random hexamers. It was immunoSEQ multiplex PCR that amplified TCR beta CDR3 across 54 Vbeta and 13 Jbeta. MiXCR, run by TCRdb on the immunoSEQ multiplex PCR reads, gives a single entry per CDR3 protein. The data show 150,000 or so distinct CDR3 sequences, 85% to 95% seen once. The source is a human donor in good health. Sequencing was performed on CD4+ T cells from PBMCs. This chain uses TRBV7-9 with TRBJ2-7, with 9 bases aligning to TRBD1. CDR3 region: CASTPTGGYEQYF. Written as DNA, the CDR3 is TGTGCCAGCACCCCGACAGGGGGCTACGAGCAGTACTTC.